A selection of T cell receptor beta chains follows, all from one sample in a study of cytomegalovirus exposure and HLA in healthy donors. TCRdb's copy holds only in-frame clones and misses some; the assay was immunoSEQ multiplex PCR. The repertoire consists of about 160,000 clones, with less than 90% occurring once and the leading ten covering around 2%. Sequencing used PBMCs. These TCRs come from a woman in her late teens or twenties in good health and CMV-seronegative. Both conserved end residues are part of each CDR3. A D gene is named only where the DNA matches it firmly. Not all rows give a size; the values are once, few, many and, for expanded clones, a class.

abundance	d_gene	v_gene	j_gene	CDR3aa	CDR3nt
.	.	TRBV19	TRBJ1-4	CASSQPGGGLDEKLFF	TGTGCCAGTAGTCAGCCTGGGGGCGGGCTGGATGAAAAACTGTTTTTT
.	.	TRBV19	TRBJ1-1	CASSLTWNTEAFF	TGTGCCAGTAGCCTGACTTGGAACACTGAAGCTTTCTTT
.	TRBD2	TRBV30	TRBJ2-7	CAWSRGETYEQYF	TGTGCCTGGAGTCGGGGGGAGACCTACGAGCAGTACTTC
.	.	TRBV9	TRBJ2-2	CASSVEGHRTGELFF	TGTGCCAGCAGCGTAGAAGGACACCGCACCGGGGAGCTGTTTTTT
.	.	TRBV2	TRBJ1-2	CASTAANYGYTF	TGTGCCAGCACGGCGGCTAACTATGGCTACACCTTC
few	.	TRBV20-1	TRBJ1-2	CSARPGGYTF	TGCAGTGCCCGACCGGGGGGCTACACCTTC
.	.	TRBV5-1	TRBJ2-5	CASRLSQETQYF	TGCGCCAGCAGGCTAAGCCAAGAGACCCAGTACTTC
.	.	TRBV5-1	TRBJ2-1	CASSLRGSYNEQFF	TGCGCCAGCAGCTTGAGGGGTTCCTACAATGAGCAGTTCTTC
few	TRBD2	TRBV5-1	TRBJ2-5	CASSRGWTSRETQYF	TGCGCCAGCAGCCGGGGATGGACTAGCCGGGAGACCCAGTACTTC
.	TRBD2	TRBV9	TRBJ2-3	CASSGLAGSTDTQYF	TGTGCCAGCAGCGGACTAGCGGGGTCCACAGATACGCAGTATTTT
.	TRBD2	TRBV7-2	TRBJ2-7	CASSGTSGISYEQYF	TGTGCCAGCAGCGGGACTAGCGGGATCTCCTACGAGCAGTACTTC
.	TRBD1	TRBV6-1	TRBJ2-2	CASSTGTGASQGLFF	TGTGCCAGCAGTACGGGGACAGGGGCCAGCCAAGGGCTGTTTTTT
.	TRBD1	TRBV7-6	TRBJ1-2	CASSFNRDRGYDYHGYTF	TGTGCCAGCAGCTTTAACCGGGACAGGGGGTACGATTATCATGGCTACACCTTC
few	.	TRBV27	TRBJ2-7	CASSLGRSYEQYF	TGTGCCAGCAGTTTGGGCAGATCCTACGAGCAGTACTTC
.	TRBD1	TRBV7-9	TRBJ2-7	CASSLTTGGAAYEQYF	TGTGCCAGCAGCTTGACGACAGGGGGCGCAGCCTACGAGCAGTACTTC
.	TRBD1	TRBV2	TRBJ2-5	CASSKDRSQETQYF	TGTGCCAGCAGTAAGGACAGGTCCCAAGAGACCCAGTACTTC
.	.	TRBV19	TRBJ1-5	CASVSYSNQPQHF	TGTGCCAGTGTAAGCTATAGCAATCAGCCCCAGCATTTT
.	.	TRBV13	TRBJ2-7	CASSVTGGEQYF	TGTGCCAGCAGCGTGACAGGAGGCGAGCAGTACTTC
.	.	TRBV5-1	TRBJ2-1	CASSLVGQGSSYNEQFF	TGCGCCAGCAGCTTGGTTGGTCAGGGGAGCTCCTACAATGAGCAGTTCTTC
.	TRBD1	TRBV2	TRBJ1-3	CASVAGRGTGGGSGNTIYF	TGTGCCAGCGTTGCCGGCAGGGGGACAGGGGGCGGCTCTGGAAACACCATATATTTT
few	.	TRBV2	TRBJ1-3	CASSGWQGAGNTIYF	TGTGCCAGCAGTGGATGGCAGGGCGCTGGAAACACCATATATTTT
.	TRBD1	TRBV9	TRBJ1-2	CASSPYSGTGVGYTF	TGTGCCAGCAGCCCTTACTCCGGGACAGGGGTCGGCTACACCTTC
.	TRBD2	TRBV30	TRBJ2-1	CAWTPSTSGGVDEQFF	TGTGCCTGGACCCCCTCGACTAGCGGGGGGGTCGATGAGCAGTTCTTC
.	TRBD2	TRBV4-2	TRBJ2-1	CASSPWAGLGLFNEQFF	TGTGCCAGCAGCCCTTGGGCGGGACTAGGGCTCTTTAATGAGCAGTTCTTC
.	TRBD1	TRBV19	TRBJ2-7	CASSRTGYSYEQYF	TGTGCCAGTAGCCGGACAGGATATTCCTACGAGCAGTACTTC
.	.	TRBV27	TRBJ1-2	CASSPRATEGLRWGYTF	TGTGCCAGCAGTCCCCGGGCCACGGAGGGGTTAAGATGGGGCTACACCTTC
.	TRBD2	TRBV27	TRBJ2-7	CASSLRGLAETYEQYF	TGTGCCAGCAGTTTACGCGGACTAGCGGAAACCTACGAGCAGTACTTC
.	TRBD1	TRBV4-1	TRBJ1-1	CASSQRTGRETEAFF	TGCGCCAGCAGCCAGCGGACAGGCCGGGAGACTGAAGCTTTCTTT
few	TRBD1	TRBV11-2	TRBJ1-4	CASSRKNRQGGEKLFF	TGTGCCAGCAGCCGTAAAAATCGACAGGGTGGAGAAAAACTGTTTTTT
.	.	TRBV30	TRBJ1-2	CAWTKLHQDKASNYGYTF	TGTGCCTGGACAAAACTTCACCAGGACAAGGCCTCTAACTATGGCTACACCTTC
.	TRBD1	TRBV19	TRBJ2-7	CASSPNRGSYEQYF	TGTGCCAGTAGTCCTAACAGGGGGTCCTACGAGCAGTACTTC
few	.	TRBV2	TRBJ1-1	CASSPTVEAFF	TGTGCCAGCAGTCCCACAGTTGAAGCTTTCTTT
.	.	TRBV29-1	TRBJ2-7	CSAYGQSSYEQYF	TGCAGCGCATATGGACAGAGCTCCTACGAGCAGTACTTC
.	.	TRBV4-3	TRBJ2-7	CASSLGTARDEQYF	TGCGCCAGCAGCCTAGGGACTGCTAGGGACGAGCAGTACTTC
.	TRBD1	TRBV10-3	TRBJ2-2	CAISEWTGPGELFF	TGTGCCATCAGTGAGTGGACAGGACCCGGGGAGCTGTTTTTT
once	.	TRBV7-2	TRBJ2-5	CASSLGGSQETQYF	TGTGCCAGCAGCTTAGGAGGATCCCAAGAGACCCAGTACTTC
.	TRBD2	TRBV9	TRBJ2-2	CASSAGTSGNTGELFF	TGTGCCAGCAGCGCCGGGACTAGCGGGAACACCGGGGAGCTGTTTTTT
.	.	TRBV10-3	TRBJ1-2	CAIRLDRTRGYTF	TGTGCCATCAGACTAGACAGGACACGTGGCTACACCTTC
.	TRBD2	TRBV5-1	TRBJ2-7	CASSSYVRGGDLSSYEQYF	TGCGCCAGCAGCTCATACGTGCGTGGGGGGGACTTAAGCTCCTACGAGCAGTACTTC
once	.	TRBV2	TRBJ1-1	CASRELAEAFF	TGTGCCAGCAGGGAGCTTGCTGAAGCTTTCTTT
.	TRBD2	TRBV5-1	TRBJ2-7	CASSLWTSGGNEQYF	TGCGCCAGCAGCTTGTGGACTAGCGGGGGCAACGAGCAGTACTTC
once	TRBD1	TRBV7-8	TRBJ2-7	CASSLAAGGKGEQYF	TGTGCCAGCAGCTTAGCCGCAGGGGGCAAGGGCGAGCAGTACTTC
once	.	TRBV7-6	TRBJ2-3	CASSLQKTDTQYF	TGTGCCAGCAGCTTACAGAAAACAGATACGCAGTATTTT
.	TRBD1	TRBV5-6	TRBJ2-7	CASEGTGDYEQYF	TGTGCCAGCGAAGGGACAGGGGATTACGAGCAGTACTTC
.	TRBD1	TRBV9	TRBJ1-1	CASSAGTGARQAFF	TGTGCCAGCAGCGCCGGGACAGGTGCCAGACAAGCTTTCTTT
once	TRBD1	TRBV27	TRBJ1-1	CASSTDRKAFF	TGTGCCAGCAGTACGGACAGGAAAGCTTTCTTT
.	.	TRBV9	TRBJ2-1	CASSRVSPHNEQFF	TGTGCCAGCAGCCGGGTCTCCCCTCACAATGAGCAGTTCTTC
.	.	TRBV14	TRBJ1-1	CASSPREGWNTEAFF	TGTGCCAGCAGCCCAAGGGAGGGATGGAACACTGAAGCTTTCTTT
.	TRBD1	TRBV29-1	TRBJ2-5	CSVITGTGQETQYF	TGCAGCGTGATAACCGGGACAGGGCAAGAGACCCAGTACTTC
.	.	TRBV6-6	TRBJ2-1	CASRQVVDNEQFF	TGTGCCAGCAGGCAGGTGGTGGACAATGAGCAGTTCTTC
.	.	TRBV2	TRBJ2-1	CASRVIGDEQFF	TGTGCCAGCAGGGTTATTGGAGATGAGCAGTTCTTC
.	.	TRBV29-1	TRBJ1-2	CSVGLNYGYTF	TGCAGCGTTGGACTTAACTATGGCTACACCTTC
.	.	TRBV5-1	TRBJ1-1	CASSSTVNTEAFF	TGCGCCAGCAGCTCGACAGTGAACACTGAAGCTTTCTTT
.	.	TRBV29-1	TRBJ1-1	CSVKGRMNTEAFF	TGCAGCGTGAAGGGGCGGATGAACACTGAAGCTTTCTTT
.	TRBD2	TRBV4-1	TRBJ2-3	CASSQDNIAGGFTDTQYF	TGCGCCAGCAGCCAAGATAATATAGCGGGGGGATTCACAGATACGCAGTATTTT
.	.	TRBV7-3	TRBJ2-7	CASSLSGYSYEQYF	TGTGCCAGCAGCTTGAGCGGATACTCCTACGAGCAGTACTTC
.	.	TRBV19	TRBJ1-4	CASSRQWTNEKLFF	TGTGCCAGTAGTAGACAGTGGACTAATGAAAAACTGTTTTTT
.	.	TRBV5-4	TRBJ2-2	CASSSGTHTGELFF	TGTGCCAGCAGCTCCGGGACACACACCGGGGAGCTGTTTTTT
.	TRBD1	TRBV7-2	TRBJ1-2	CASSSFGQGAGYGYTF	TGTGCCAGCAGCTCCTTCGGACAGGGGGCAGGATATGGCTACACCTTC
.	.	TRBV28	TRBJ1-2	CASSFGGGKVGYTF	TGTGCCAGCAGTTTTGGGGGAGGGAAGGTAGGCTACACCTTC